The clone carrying this T cell receptor beta chain has ten or more counts. The antigen remains undetermined. Library preparation (for TCRbeta) was performed with unique molecular identifiers. TCRdb reanalysed the PCR reads using MiXCR and keeps one entry per CDR3 protein. The data contain 100,000 to 130,000 distinct CDR3 sequences, approximately 6.9% of them singletons. The data belong to a study of T-cell reconstitution after alpha-beta-depleted transplantation in children. In germline, CDR1 is MNHEY, CDR2 SVGAGI. The CDR3 totals 18 residues. Losses at the gene ends were 4 bases for V and 3 bases for J; bases not matched to a gene: 16. Study-level points and caveats: About two months after transplant, alpha-beta T cells reportedly came from several hundred expanded graft clones. Surviving recipient T cells and thymic progenitors accounted for the high day-60 TCRbeta diversity observed in some patients. When one year had passed after transplant, most T-cell counts and diversity came from newly produced T cells.

The specimen was PBMCs, mostly from graft donor cells, collected 360 days after TCRalphabeta/CD19-depleted stem cell transplant. V usage is TRBV6-5 and J usage is TRBJ1-2, with 8 bases lining up with TRBD1. This sequence was found in a male patient aged 2-10 years who had a stem cell transplant for acute lymphoblastic leukemia, so the T cells may come from the graft donor. The CDR3 reads CASSSLGQGARSYYGYTF. The CDR3 nucleotides are TGTGCCAGCAGTTCCCTAGGGCAGGGGGCAAGAAGTTACTATGGCTACACCTTC.